This T cell receptor (beta chain) was found in a study of T cell responses to AZD1222 COVID-19 vaccine (dated by TCRdb to about 2021). Study-level background: A total of about 250 trial participants underwent TCR sequencing, of whom about 210 had received two doses of AZD1222 and 26 had received two doses of the MenACWY control vaccine. Trial participants were enrolled by age into 18-55, 56-69 and 70-plus year subgroups, with 148, 28 and 57 TCR-sequenced participants respectively.

The time point label corresponds to: about 28 days (+/-7) after the second vaccine dose. Because spike-specific TCR depth and breadth did not differ between the two schedules, AZD1222 recipients who got a second dose at roughly 4 weeks were pooled with those who got a second dose at roughly 12 weeks. Vaccinee samples were obtained from the UK trials COV001 and COV002, which included a single-blind randomized controlled phase 2/3 trial of AZD1222 (ChAdOx1 nCoV-19) in healthy adults. For TCRbeta chain sequencing, PBMC samples were collected from trial participants at day 0 and at day 28 after the second dose. From V the trimming removes 2 bases and from J it removes 5 bases, while the gene matches leave 8 bases of the junction unaccounted for. The CDR3 starts with the cysteine, ends with the phenylalanine, and has 15 residues. The DNA shown is the 45-base CDR3, in frame from base 1. Looking up the germline V gene yields CDR1 SGDLS and CDR2 YYNGEE.

Details on this clone: This receptor's antigen is unknown. No base quality information exists; no much larger clone differs at one position.

The CDR3 regions of human TCRbeta chains were analyzed by immunosequencing. The authors processed their data as follows. Repertoire TCRs were checked for matches against a reference library of SARS-CoV-2-specific TCRs that had been generated using the MIRA antigen-specificity platform. Breadth meant the fraction of unique TCRs that were SARS-CoV-2-associated, whereas depth meant the fraction of total T cells that were SARS-CoV-2-associated. Each spike-specific TCR was assigned to its reactive spike region and to a CD4 or CD8 class using the MIRA data. Log10-transformed breadth and depth values were compared by one-way ANOVA with Sidak's multiple comparisons tests. TCRdb retrieved this table from immuneACCESS and kept in-frame rearrangements only. Not all clones are present; in checked studies, unresolved V genes account for under half, and no reason is known for the remainder. V, J and clone size reflect that table, while D and trimming were determined from the DNA. For this sample there are some 110,000 clones; approximately 90% appear just once. The ten largest clones take up more than 1.5% of the sample.

The study at large found these results: Conclusions about previously exposed vaccinees are limited because only five to seven AZD1222 recipients were SARS-CoV-2 seropositive at baseline. No day 14 peak-response samples were available, so repertoires were characterized only after the peak T cell response. Nearly half of unique spike-specific TCRs reportedly recognized epitopes outside regions mutated in the B.1.351 and B.1.1.7 variants. Vaccine-associated CD4 TCRs spanned the whole spike protein, with dominant responses in regions 160-218 and 743-854. Participants were mostly white British, with more females than males. The authors suggested clonal diversity may have been underestimated. In the small 56-69-year group, the increase in depth fell short of significance, most likely because of low power. Spike-specific TCR breadth and depth rose significantly after two AZD1222 doses compared with day 0 and with MenACWY recipients.

This receptor was taken from an adult who received the AZD1222 COVID-19 vaccine. Source: peripheral blood, taken 28 days after the second AZD1222 dose. The rearranged segments are TRBV9 and TRBJ2-5; 8 junctional bases match TRBD1. The CDR3 protein is CASSVDRGPTETQYF. The nucleotide sequence reads TGTGCCAGCAGCGTTGACAGGGGCCCGACGGAGACCCAGTACTTC.